This T cell receptor beta chain came from a study of human T cells and chemical hapten exposure. Study summary: Cases of alopecia areata, totalis or universalis occurred in a predominantly female patient group. Small pooled library volume differences mainly caused per-sample TCR yield variation.

This CDR3 has 12 residues. Germline V gene lookup returns CDR1 SGDLS and CDR2 YYNGEE. V was shortened by 4 bases and J by 10 bases, with 9 bases between the two germline ends. Library construction involved attaching unique molecular identifiers to individual cDNA molecules, which allowed quantitative, reproducible TCR counting. In the source study's methods: The number of TCRs in each sample had a median of roughly 100,000 and spanned about 23,224 to 700,000. TCRdb itself ran the RACE reads through MiXCR, one entry per CDR3 protein. These V and J calls originate from TCRdb's pipeline instead of the authors' own analysis. The profile shows 40,000 or so distinct CDR3 sequences, more than 9% of them singletons. Time point defined: pre-sensitization, week 0. Treatment noted: therapeutic diphenylcyclopropenone sensitization with weekly scalp DPC. This clonotype has a handful of counts.

The source was whole blood, collected in connection with sensitization to the hapten diphenylcyclopropenone (DPC). V gene TRBV9 combines with J gene TRBJ1-6, with D unresolved. This clonotype was sampled from a man aged 25-45 years with alopecia areata. Some clones in this sample may be carry-over from other donors' samples. This chain's CDR3 is CASSPLASPLHF. DNA for the CDR3: TGTGCCAGCAGCCCGCTTGCGTCACCCCTCCACTTT.